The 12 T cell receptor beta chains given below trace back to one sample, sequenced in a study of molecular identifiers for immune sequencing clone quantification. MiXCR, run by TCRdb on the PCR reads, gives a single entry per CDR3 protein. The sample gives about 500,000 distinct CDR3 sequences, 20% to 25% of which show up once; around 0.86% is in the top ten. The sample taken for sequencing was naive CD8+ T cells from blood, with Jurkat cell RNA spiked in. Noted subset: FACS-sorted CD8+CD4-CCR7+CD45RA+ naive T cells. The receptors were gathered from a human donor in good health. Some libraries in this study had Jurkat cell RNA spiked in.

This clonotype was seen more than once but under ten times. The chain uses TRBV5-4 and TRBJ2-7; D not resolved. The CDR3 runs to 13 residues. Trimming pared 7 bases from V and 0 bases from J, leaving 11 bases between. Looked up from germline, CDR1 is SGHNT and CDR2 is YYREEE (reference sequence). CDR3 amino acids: CASGFYSSYEQYF. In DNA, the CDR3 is TGTGCCAGCGGATTCTATAGCTCCTACGAGCAGTACTTC.

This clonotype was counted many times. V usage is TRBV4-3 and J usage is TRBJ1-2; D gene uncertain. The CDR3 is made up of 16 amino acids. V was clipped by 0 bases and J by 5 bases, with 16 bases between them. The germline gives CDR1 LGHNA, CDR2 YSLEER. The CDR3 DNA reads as TGCGCCAGCAGCCAAGATAGAGGGATTGATATTTATGGCTACACCTTC. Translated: CASSQDRGIDIYGYTF.

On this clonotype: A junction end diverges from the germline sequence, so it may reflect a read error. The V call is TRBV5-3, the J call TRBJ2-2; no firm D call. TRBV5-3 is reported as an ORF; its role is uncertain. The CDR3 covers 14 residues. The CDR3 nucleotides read TGTGCCAGCAGCTCTCAGTGGCCCACCGGGGAGCTGTTTTTT. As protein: CASSSQWPTGELFF.

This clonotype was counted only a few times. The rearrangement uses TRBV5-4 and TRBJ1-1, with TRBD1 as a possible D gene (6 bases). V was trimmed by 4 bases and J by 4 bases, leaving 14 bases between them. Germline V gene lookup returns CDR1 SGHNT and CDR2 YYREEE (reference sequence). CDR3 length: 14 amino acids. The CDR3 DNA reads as TGTGCCAGCAGCGGAGCAGGGGAAGGCACTGAAGCTTTCTTT. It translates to CASSGAGEGTEAFF.

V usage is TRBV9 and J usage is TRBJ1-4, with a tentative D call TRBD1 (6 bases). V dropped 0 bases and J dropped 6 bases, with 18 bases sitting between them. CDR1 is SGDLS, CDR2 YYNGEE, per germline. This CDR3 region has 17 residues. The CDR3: CASSVAVGQGTDEKLFF. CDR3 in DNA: TGTGCCAGCAGCGTAGCTGTAGGTCAGGGGACCGATGAAAAACTGTTTTTT.

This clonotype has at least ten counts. This chain's CDR3 is CSARVVSSYNSPLHF. CDR3 DNA: TGCAGTGCTAGAGTCGTGAGCTCCTATAATTCACCCCTCCACTTT. This chain uses TRBV20-1 with TRBJ1-6; D remains ambiguous. The CDR3 spans 15 residues. V was pared by 1 base and J by 0 bases, with 7 bases between. CDR1 is DFQATT, CDR2 SNEGSKA, per germline (reference sequence).

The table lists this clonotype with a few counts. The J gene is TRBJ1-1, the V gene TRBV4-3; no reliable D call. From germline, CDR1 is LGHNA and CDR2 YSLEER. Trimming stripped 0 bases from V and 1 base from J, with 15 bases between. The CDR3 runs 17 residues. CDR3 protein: CASSQDASRRPNTEAFF. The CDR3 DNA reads TGCGCCAGCAGCCAAGATGCGTCACGGAGGCCGAACACTGAAGCTTTCTTT.

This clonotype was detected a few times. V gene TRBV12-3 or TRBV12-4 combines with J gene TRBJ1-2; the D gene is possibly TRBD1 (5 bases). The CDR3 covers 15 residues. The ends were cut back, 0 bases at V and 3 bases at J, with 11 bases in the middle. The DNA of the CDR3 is TGTGCCAGCAGTTTAGCGCCACAGGAATACTATGGCTACACCTTC. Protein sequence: CASSLAPQEYYGYTF.

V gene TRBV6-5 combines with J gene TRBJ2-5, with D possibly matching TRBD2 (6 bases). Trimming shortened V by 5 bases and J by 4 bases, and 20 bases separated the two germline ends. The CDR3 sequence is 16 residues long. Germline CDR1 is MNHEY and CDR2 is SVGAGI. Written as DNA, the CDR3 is TGTGCCAGCAGTGACGCCTGGGCGGGATTAGGAGAGACCCAGTACTTC. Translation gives CASSDAWAGLGETQYF.

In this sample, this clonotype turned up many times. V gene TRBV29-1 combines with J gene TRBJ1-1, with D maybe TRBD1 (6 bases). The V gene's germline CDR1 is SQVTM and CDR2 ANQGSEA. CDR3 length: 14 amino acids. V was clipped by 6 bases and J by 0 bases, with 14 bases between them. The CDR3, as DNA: TGCAGCGTGACGATTCAGGGGATGAACACTGAAGCTTTCTTT. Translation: CSVTIQGMNTEAFF.

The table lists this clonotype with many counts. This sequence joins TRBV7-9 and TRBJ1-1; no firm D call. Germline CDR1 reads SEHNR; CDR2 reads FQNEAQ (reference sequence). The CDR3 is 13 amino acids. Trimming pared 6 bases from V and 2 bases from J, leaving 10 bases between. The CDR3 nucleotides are TGTGCCAGCAGTACTCCGGGAAACACTGAAGCTTTCTTT. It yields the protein CASSTPGNTEAFF.

This chain's CDR3 is CASSTGTRSNQPQHF. CDR3 DNA: TGTGCCAGTAGTACAGGGACGCGGAGCAATCAGCCCCAGCATTTT. This chain joins TRBV19 and TRBJ1-5; perhaps TRBD1 as D (5 bases). Germline loops: CDR1 LNHDA, CDR2 SQIVND (reference sequence). This CDR3 has 15 residues. The V end lost 4 bases, the J end lost 1 base, and 11 bases lay between the germline ends. Variable domain in full (rest from reference TRBV19 and TRBJ1-5): DGGITQSPKYLFRKEGQNVTLSCEQNLNHDAMYWYRQDPGQGLRLIYYSQIVNDFQKGDIAEGYSVSREKKESFPLTVTSAQKNPTAFYLCASSTGTRSNQPQHFGDGTRLSIL.